Detailed here is one TCR beta chain. Its antigen is currently not known. The sample holds no much larger clone one base away, and base qualities are not on file. These data are taken from a study of T cell responses to AZD1222 COVID-19 vaccine (dated by TCRdb to about 2021). Concerning the study at large: TCR sequencing was performed for about 250 trial participants, of whom about 200 were given two doses of AZD1222 and some 25 were given two doses of MenACWY control vaccine. Trial participants were enrolled by age into 18-55, 56-69 and 70-plus year subgroups, with roughly 160, 29 and 62 TCR-sequenced participants respectively. General conclusions and limits of the study: The vaccine-associated CD4 TCRs covered the entire spike protein, and the dominant responses fell in regions 160-218 and 743-854. No day 14 peak-response samples were available, so repertoires were characterized only after the peak T cell response. Most participants were white British and females outnumbered males, and the authors suggested that clonal diversity may have been underestimated. After two AZD1222 doses, spike-specific TCR breadth and depth were significantly higher than at day 0 and than in MenACWY recipients. Reportedly, close to half of the unique spike-specific TCRs recognized epitopes lying outside the regions that are mutated in the B.1.351 and B.1.1.7 variants. Conclusions about previously exposed vaccinees are limited, since just five or six AZD1222 recipients were seropositive for SARS-CoV-2 at baseline. In the small 56-69-year group, the increase in depth fell short of significance, most likely because of low power.

V ends up 6 bases short and J 2 bases short, with an unmatched junction base count of 9. Including cysteine and phenylalanine, the CDR3 has 16 amino acids. The kept DNA is CDR3 alone, 48 bases in frame from the first base. The germline V gene (reference sequence) specifies SEHNR as CDR1 and FQNEAQ as CDR2. The CDR3 regions of human TCRbeta chains were analyzed by immunosequencing. In the source study's methods: TCRs in the repertoires were compared against a reference library of SARS-CoV-2-specific TCRs that had been generated with the MIRA antigen-specificity platform. Breadth meant the fraction of unique TCRs that were SARS-CoV-2-associated, whereas depth meant the fraction of total T cells that were SARS-CoV-2-associated. Each spike-specific TCR was assigned to its reactive spike region and to a CD4 or CD8 class using the MIRA data. Log10-transformed breadth and depth values were compared by one-way ANOVA with Sidak's multiple comparisons tests. Entries here come from immuneACCESS through TCRdb and include only in-frame sequences with V and J called. Some clones fail to appear in such tables; in the studies checked, an unresolved V gene covers under half of the shortfall, and the cause of the remainder is unknown. Clone size and the V and J calls come from that table; the DNA yielded D and trimming. The sample table records 100,000 to 150,000 clones; about 92% of these occur just once. The ten top clones hold about 4.4% of the sample.

The intended sense of this specimen's time point label: baseline before first vaccination. The treatment or condition label for this specimen denotes: meningococcal conjugate vaccine given as trial control. Vaccinee samples came from UK trials COV001 and COV002, including a single-blind randomized controlled phase 2/3 trial of AZD1222 (ChAdOx1 nCoV-19) in healthy adults. For TCRbeta chain sequencing, PBMC samples from trial participants were taken at day 0 and at day 28 after the second dose. This chain joins TRBV7-9 to TRBJ1-1, with 10 middle bases fitting TRBD1. The sequence derives from an adult in good health. Specimen: peripheral blood, collected on day 0 of MenACWY control vaccination. Here the CDR3 is given as CASSSGQGTSNTEAFF. The sequenced DNA: TGTGCCAGCAGTTCGGGACAGGGGACCTCTAACACTGAAGCTTTCTTT. Supplemented by the reference TRBV7-9 and TRBJ1-1 proteins around the CDR3, the complete variable domain is DTGVSQNPRHKITKRGQNVTFRCDPISEHNRLYWYRQTLGQGPEFLTYFQNEAQLEKSRLLSDRFSAERPKGSFSTLEIQRTEQGDSAMYLCASSSGQGTSNTEAFFGQGTRLTVV.